The 8 T cell receptor beta chains reported below all come from one sample, sequenced in a study of T-cell memory formation after mild COVID-19. One entry per CDR3 protein results from TCRdb running MiXCR on the 5' RACE reads. The top ten hold around 3.8% of the sample, which has some 260,000 distinct CDR3 sequences, 15% to 20% seen once. The sequenced sample consisted of PBMCs or a T cell subset sorted from them (not recorded which). These receptor sequences come from a man younger than 35 who had mild COVID-19 (a few samples of this study predate the infection). Cell type and time point are not known.

This clonotype turned up a few times. The CDR3 coding sequence is TGCAGTGCTCGTTTAGGGCCCCAAGAGACCCAGTACTTC. Its translation is CSARLGPQETQYF. The V and J genes are TRBV20-1 and TRBJ2-5; D uncertain. The CDR3 extends over 13 amino acids. CDR1 is DFQATT, CDR2 SNEGSKA, per germline (reference sequence). The V end was cut by 5 bases, the J end by 1 base, with 11 bases between.

V usage is TRBV6-2 or TRBV6-3 and J usage is TRBJ2-5; possibly TRBD2 for D (5 bases). Germline CDR1 and CDR2: MNHEY and SVGEGT. The CDR3 loop spans 14 amino acids. Trimming left V 7 bases short and J 5 bases short, with 17 bases between. The CDR3 bases are TGTGCCAGCACCCCGGGAACACCTCCGGAGACCCAGTACTTC. Protein product: CASTPGTPPETQYF.

This clonotype has a count of ten or more. As DNA, the CDR3 is TGTGCCAGCAGCTTAGGCAGAGAGACCCAGTACTTC. This encodes CASSLGRETQYF. The chain joins TRBV7-2 to TRBJ2-5; D ambiguous. Germline V gene lookup returns CDR1 SGHTA and CDR2 FQGNSA. Trimming took 1 base from V and 4 from J, leaving 4 bases between them. The CDR3 sequence is 12 residues long.

The CDR3 here is CASSLALSGLTGELFF. As DNA, the CDR3 is TGCGCCAGCAGCTTGGCCCTTAGTGGGCTCACCGGGGAGCTGTTTTTT. This chain links TRBV5-1 with TRBJ2-2; D is unclear. Trimming removed 0 bases at V and 4 bases at J, with 13 bases between. CDR3 size: 16 residues. Germline V gives CDR1 SGHRS, CDR2 YFSETQ.

This clonotype occurred many times. The chain combines TRBV20-1 with TRBJ2-5; 7 bases are shared with TRBD2. The germline V gene encodes CDR1 DFQATT and CDR2 SNEGSKA (reference sequence). Losses at the gene ends were 1 base for V and 1 base for J; bases not matched to a gene: 6. The CDR3 consists of 15 residues. The CDR3: CSARGDPGGQETQYF. For the CDR3, the DNA is TGCAGTGCTAGAGGCGACCCGGGGGGCCAAGAGACCCAGTACTTC.

In this sample, this clonotype turned up a few times. CDR3 sequence reads: CASSQGRGWGNEQFF. The CDR3 DNA reads as TGCGCCAGCAGCCAAGGACGGGGCTGGGGCAATGAGCAGTTCTTC. The chain combines TRBV4-1 with TRBJ2-1; D tentatively reads TRBD1 or TRBD2 (5 bases each). CDR1 MGHRA and CDR2 YSYEKL come from the germline V gene. This CDR3 region has 15 residues. Trimming left V 1 base short and J 6 bases short, with 13 bases between.

This chain uses TRBV5-1 with TRBJ1-5, with 11 bases lining up with TRBD1. The CDR3 runs to 18 residues. V lost 2 bases and J lost 0; bases outside the gene matches: 7. The germline V gene encodes CDR1 SGHRS and CDR2 YFSETQ. The CDR3 sequence: CASSLTGTGGDSNQPQHF. The DNA for the CDR3 is TGCGCCAGCAGCTTAACCGGGACAGGGGGTGATAGCAATCAGCCCCAGCATTTT.

This clonotype was seen a handful of times. The gene calls are TRBV7-2 and TRBJ1-1; no reliable D call. This CDR3 spans 13 amino acids. Germline assignment: CDR1 SGHTA and CDR2 FQGNSA. The V end was cut by 8 bases, the J end by 1 base, with 11 bases between. The CDR3 nucleotides are TGTGCCAGCGAGTGGGGAGGGAACACTGAAGCTTTCTTT. Protein product: CASEWGGNTEAFF. Supplemented by reference TRBV7-2 and TRBJ1-1, the full variable domain reads GAGVSQSPSNKVTEKGKDVELRCDPISGHTALYWYRQSLGQGLEFLIYFQGNSAPDKSGLPSDRFSAERTGGSVSTLTIQRTQQEDSAVYLCASEWGGNTEAFFGQGTRLTVV.